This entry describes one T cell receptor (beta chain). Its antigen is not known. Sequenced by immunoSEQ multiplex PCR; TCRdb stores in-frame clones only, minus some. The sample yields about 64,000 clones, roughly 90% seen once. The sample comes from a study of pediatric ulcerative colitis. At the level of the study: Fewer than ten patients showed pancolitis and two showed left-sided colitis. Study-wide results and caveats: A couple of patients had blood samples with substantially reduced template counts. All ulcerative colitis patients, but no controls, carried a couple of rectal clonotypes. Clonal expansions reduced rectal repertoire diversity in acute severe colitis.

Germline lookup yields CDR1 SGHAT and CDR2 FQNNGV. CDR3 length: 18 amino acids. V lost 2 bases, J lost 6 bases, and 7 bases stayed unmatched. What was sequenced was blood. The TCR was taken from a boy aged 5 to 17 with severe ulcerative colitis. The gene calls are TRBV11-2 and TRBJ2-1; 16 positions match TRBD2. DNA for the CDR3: TGTGCCAGCAGCTTATTGACCGGGACTAGCGGGAGGGGCAATGAGCAGTTCTTC. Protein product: CASSLLTGTSGRGNEQFF.